The 21 T cell receptor beta chains in this list originate from one sample, sequenced in a study of beta chain features in type 1 diabetes. As every portion of the isolated RNA was reverse transcribed, the sequencing read expressed TCRB transcripts. Assay: immunoSEQ multiplex PCR; the TCRdb copy retains only in-frame clones and omits some. The table includes 200,000 to 250,000 clones, about 63% detected once. Sequenced: naive CD4+ T cells from blood. These receptors originate from a man aged 30-40 years in good health.

Comments on this clone: This specimen includes other DNA sequences encoding the same CDR3. The V and J genes are TRBV29-1 and TRBJ2-7; TRBD1 aligns across 9 bases. The CDR3 contains 11 residues. J lost 3 bases, V lost 6 bases, and 0 bases had no gene match. Germline V lookup: CDR1 SQVTM, CDR2 ANQGSEA. In DNA form, the CDR3 reads TGCAGCGTGGACAGGGGCTACGAGCAGTACTTC. Its translation: CSVDRGYEQYF.

The chain carries TRBV30 and TRBJ2-5; maybe TRBD1 (7 bases). Trimming shortened V by 2 bases and J by 5 bases, and 15 bases separated the two germline ends. This CDR3 spans 14 amino acids. Germline V CDR1 and CDR2: GTSNPN, SVGIG (reference sequence). Here the CDR3 reads CAWSPGGSGETQYF. As DNA, the CDR3 is TGTGCCTGGAGTCCAGGGGGGAGTGGGGAGACCCAGTACTTC.

This clone appeared a few times. V and J are TRBV6-5 and TRBJ2-7; D tentatively fits TRBD1 or TRBD2 (5 bases each). The CDR3 is 14 amino acids. Germline loops: CDR1 MNHEY, CDR2 SVGAGI. Trimming removed 7 bases at V and 2 bases at J, with 15 bases between. CDR3 loop: CASTLGRGPYEQYF. DNA for the CDR3: TGTGCCAGCACTCTGGGACGGGGCCCCTACGAGCAGTACTTC.

This clone was found a few times. The chain uses TRBV5-6 and TRBJ2-1, with D unresolved. The germline gives CDR1 SGHDT, CDR2 YYEEEE. V dropped 5 bases and J dropped 10 bases, with 10 bases sitting between them. This CDR3 has 11 residues. This chain's CDR3 is CASSSRHEQFF. The CDR3 coding sequence is TGTGCCAGCAGTTCTAGACACGAGCAGTTCTTC.

The gene calls are TRBV2 and TRBJ2-1; 10 bases align to TRBD2. The CDR3 is made up of 16 amino acids. Trimming cost V 3 bases and J 5 bases; bases outside gene matches: 7. Germline CDR1 SNHLY, CDR2 FYNNEI. CDR3 in amino acids: CASSEAPGLADNEQFF. The CDR3, as DNA: TGTGCCAGCAGTGAGGCGCCAGGACTAGCGGACAATGAGCAGTTCTTC.

Only a few counts were recorded for this clone. The chain links TRBV7-9 to TRBJ2-3; D is perhaps TRBD1 (5 bases). The CDR3 has 12 amino acids. Trimming stripped 7 bases from V and 4 bases from J, with 9 bases between. Germline values: CDR1 SEHNR, CDR2 FQNEAQ (reference sequence). CDR3 in amino acids: CASTQEADTQYF. Written as DNA, the CDR3 is TGTGCCAGCACACAGGAAGCAGATACGCAGTATTTT.

V and J are TRBV30 and TRBJ2-1; D gene uncertain. The CDR3 has 13 amino acids. The V and J ends lost 0 bases and 1 base respectively, with 4 bases between them. CDR1 is GTSNPN, CDR2 SVGIG, per germline (reference sequence). This CDR3 reads CAWSVISYNEQFF. CDR3 DNA: TGTGCCTGGAGTGTGATTTCCTACAATGAGCAGTTCTTC.

About this clone itself: The sample holds other DNA sequences that translate to the same CDR3. The J gene is TRBJ2-3, the V gene TRBV30; D unresolved. Germline V CDR1 and CDR2: GTSNPN, SVGIG (reference sequence). V was clipped by 1 base and J by 3 bases, with 5 bases between them. The CDR3 is 12 residues long. CDR3 sequence reads: CAWSARTDTQYF. The CDR3 DNA follows: TGTGCCTGGAGTGCGCGGACAGATACGCAGTATTTT.

This clone appeared once. This chain connects TRBV20-1 to TRBJ2-7, with D tentatively TRBD1 (5 bases). Trimming pared 8 bases from V and 5 bases from J, leaving 13 bases between. Per germline, CDR1 DFQATT and CDR2 SNEGSKA (reference sequence). CDR3 size: 11 residues. The CDR3 nucleotides read TGCAGTTCCCAGGGTAGAAACGAGCAGTACTTC. Translation: CSSQGRNEQYF.

The chain joins TRBV7-2 to TRBJ1-6; tentatively, D is TRBD1 (5 bases). Germline V gene data show CDR1 as SGHTA and CDR2 as FQGNSA. This CDR3 spans 17 amino acids. V was trimmed by 1 base and J by 0 bases, leaving 10 bases between them. The DNA for the CDR3 is TGTGCCAGCAGCTTAGGGGGCAGCAGCTCCTATAATTCACCCCTCCACTTT. Its translation: CASSLGGSSSYNSPLHF.

This clone was observed a few times. V usage is TRBV28 and J usage is TRBJ2-6; D is unresolved. The germline CDR1 and CDR2 sequences are MDHEN and SYDVKM. The length of the CDR3 is 14 residues. V was pared by 5 bases and J by 4 bases, with 9 bases between. CDR3 loop: CASSRRYGANVLTF. For the CDR3, the DNA is TGTGCCAGCAGTAGGCGTTACGGGGCCAACGTCCTGACTTTC.

This clone was counted once. The chain uses TRBV7-2 and TRBJ2-5; D tentatively reads TRBD1 or TRBD2 (5 bases each). The CDR3 sequence is 13 residues long. V lost 1 base and J lost 5, with 8 bases in between. Germline V CDR1 and CDR2: SGHTA, FQGNSA. In nucleotides, the CDR3 is TGTGCCAGCAGCTTAGTGGGACGGGAGACCCAGTACTTC. Protein product: CASSLVGRETQYF.

The chain has TRBV2 and TRBJ1-1; D gene uncertain. The V end was cut by 6 bases, the J end by 1 base, with 9 bases between. Germline lookup yields CDR1 SNHLY and CDR2 FYNNEI. CDR3 length: 13 amino acids. In nucleotides, the CDR3 is TGTGCCAGCAGGGGCCTCCCGAACACTGAAGCTTTCTTT. It translates to CASRGLPNTEAFF.

This clone was found once. The CDR3 here is CASSLWDGPGANVLTF. The CDR3 DNA sequence: TGTGCCAGCAGCTTATGGGACGGCCCTGGGGCCAACGTCCTGACTTTC. The rearrangement links TRBV13 to TRBJ2-6; the D gene could be TRBD1 or TRBD2 (5 bases each). Trimming removed 2 bases from V and 2 bases from J, with 10 bases in between. Germline values: CDR1 PRHDT, CDR2 FYEKMQ (reference sequence). The CDR3 consists of 16 residues.

The V call is TRBV30, the J call TRBJ1-2, with TRBD1 matching over 7 bases. The CDR3 covers 13 residues. V was clipped by 4 bases and J by 1 base; unmatched bases: 3. Germline V gene data show CDR1 as GTSNPN and CDR2 as SVGIG (reference sequence). The CDR3, as DNA: TGTGCCTGGATTTGGGACAGTAACTATGGCTACACCTTC. This encodes CAWIWDSNYGYTF.

Worth noting for this clone: This CDR3 is also generated by other DNA sequences in the sample. This chain joins TRBV29-1 and TRBJ2-7, with D uncertain. The V gene lost 4 bases and the J gene lost 2 bases, with 9 bases spanning the gap. The V gene's germline CDR1 is SQVTM and CDR2 ANQGSEA. The CDR3 length is 12 residues. The CDR3 is CSVADGTYEQYF. CDR3 coding DNA: TGCAGCGTTGCTGACGGTACCTACGAGCAGTACTTC.

The chain links TRBV25-1 to TRBJ1-1; D unresolved. From germline, CDR1 is MGHDK and CDR2 SYGVNS. There are 15 residues in the CDR3. V was pared by 4 bases and J by 5 bases, with 17 bases between. CDR3 protein: CASSGVPPQRTEAFF. Written as DNA, the CDR3 is TGTGCCAGCAGTGGGGTCCCCCCGCAAAGGACTGAAGCTTTCTTT.

The chain recombines TRBV5-1 with TRBJ2-7; TRBD2 matches at 8 bases. The CDR3 totals 14 residues. The junction had 8 bases not matched to a gene; V was cut back by 3 bases and J by 6 bases. The germline V gene has CDR1 SGHRS and CDR2 YFSETQ. The CDR3 DNA reads TGCGCCAGCAGCTCCGGGAGGGTCCCACTCGAGCAGTACTTC. Translating it yields CASSSGRVPLEQYF.

This CDR3 is CASSPGLASETQYF. Written as DNA, the CDR3 is TGTGCCAGCAGCCCGGGACTAGCTTCCGAGACCCAGTACTTC. The gene calls are TRBV13 and TRBJ2-5; 9 positions match TRBD2. This CDR3 has 14 residues. Germline CDR1 reads PRHDT; CDR2 reads FYEKMQ (reference sequence). After removal of 5 bases from V and 5 bases from J, the junction contained 6 bases not matched to a gene.

The genes are TRBV9 and TRBJ2-4; D possibly corresponds to TRBD1 (6 bases). V was cut by 6 bases and J by 8 bases, with 15 bases left in between. Germline V gene data show CDR1 as SGDLS and CDR2 as YYNGEE. The CDR3 consists of 13 residues. This CDR3 reads CASNTIGGDIQYF. CDR3 coding DNA: TGTGCCAGCAACACCATAGGGGGAGACATTCAGTACTTC.

There are a few counts of this clone. This chain connects TRBV30 to TRBJ2-7; no clear D. Trimming stripped 0 bases from V and 11 bases from J, with 14 bases between. This CDR3 is built from 12 residues. The germline V gene encodes CDR1 GTSNPN and CDR2 SVGIG (reference sequence). The chain's CDR3 is CAWSVSDTREYF. CDR3 DNA sequence: TGTGCCTGGAGTGTATCTGACACTCGAGAGTACTTC.